This entry lists 23 T cell receptor beta chains sequenced from one sample in a study of early T cells in non-severe SARS-CoV-2 infection (dated by TCRdb to the early 2020s). The receptor library was made with 5' RACE. The listed sequencing device is NextSeq 500. TCRdb reanalyzed the raw reads on its own, using fastp at Q25 for trimming and MiXCR for clone calling, and kept in-frame beta chains. All rows with the same CDR3 protein become a single entry with the most common DNA and genes. In all, the sample holds about 44,000 distinct CDR3 sequences, and about a quarter of those were seen once. The leading ten clones occupy 4.6% of the sample. The sequencing here drew on whole blood, taken at baseline. The source is an adult who was a healthcare worker with PCR-confirmed SARS-CoV-2 infection or an uninfected control (not recorded which).

This clonotype was seen only a few times. The chain is built from TRBV7-9 and TRBJ2-5; the D gene is possibly TRBD2 (6 bases). With 4 bases removed from V and 2 bases from J, the gap between germline ends came to 14 bases. Germline lookup yields CDR1 SEHNR and CDR2 FQNEAQ (reference sequence). The CDR3 is 15 amino acids. CDR3 residues: CASSSPGLDQETQYF. CDR3 bases: TGTGCCAGCAGCTCACCGGGACTGGATCAAGAGACCCAGTACTTC.

The chain carries TRBV18 and TRBJ1-3; TRBD1 is a possible D gene (5 bases). CDR1 is KGHSH, CDR2 LQKENI, per germline. The CDR3 has 14 amino acids. The V gene lost 5 bases and the J gene lost 2 bases, with 10 bases spanning the gap. Here the CDR3 DNA reads TGTGCCAGCTCATCTGACAGTCCTGGAAACACCATATATTTT. Protein product: CASSSDSPGNTIYF.

This clonotype appeared a few times. V gene TRBV5-1 combines with J gene TRBJ2-7; D is undetermined. Per germline, CDR1 SGHRS and CDR2 YFSETQ. The CDR3 totals 15 residues. V was pared by 0 bases and J by 3 bases, with 13 bases between. CDR3 sequence (DNA): TGCGCCAGCAGCTTGGAGGCCCGACCTTACTACGAGCAGTACTTC. The encoded protein is CASSLEARPYYEQYF.

This chain joins TRBV20-1 and TRBJ1-1; D is ambiguous. V lost 3 bases, J lost 1 base, and 15 bases lay in between. Looked up from germline, CDR1 is DFQATT and CDR2 is SNEGSKA (reference sequence). The CDR3 is made up of 15 amino acids. The CDR3 here is CSASLAGNRNTEAFF. The DNA for the CDR3 is TGCAGTGCTAGTTTGGCGGGGAATCGGAACACTGAAGCTTTCTTT.

In this sample, this clonotype turned up many times. The V call is TRBV29-1, the J call TRBJ1-2; 11 bases are shared with TRBD1. The V segment lost 6 bases and the J segment 7 bases; nucleotides outside the gene matches: 7. Germline V gene data show CDR1 as SQVTM and CDR2 as ANQGSEA. The CDR3 sequence is 13 residues long. The CDR3: CSVPPDRGPGYTF. The CDR3 nucleotides read TGCAGCGTCCCCCCGGACAGGGGGCCTGGCTACACCTTC.

The chain combines TRBV9 with TRBJ2-6; a possible D gene is TRBD1 (6 bases). CDR3 length equals 17 residues. Germline loops: CDR1 SGDLS, CDR2 YYNGEE. Between the trimmed V and J ends, which lost 4 bases and 0 bases, there was a span of 14 bases. DNA for the CDR3: TGTGCCAGCAGCCACGGACAGCTCCTCTCTGGGGCCAACGTCCTGACTTTC. It encodes CASSHGQLLSGANVLTF.

The chain links TRBV20-1 to TRBJ2-7; TRBD1 agrees at 12 bases. Unmatched junction bases numbered 7, after V lost 2 bases and J lost 5 bases. Germline loops: CDR1 DFQATT, CDR2 SNEGSKA (reference sequence). The CDR3 contains 15 residues. This chain's CDR3 is CSARPPGQGAHEQYF. DNA of the CDR3: TGCAGTGCTAGACCACCGGGACAGGGGGCCCACGAGCAGTACTTC.

There are many counts of this clonotype. The genes are TRBV6-6 and TRBJ2-1; D ambiguous. The CDR3 extends over 11 amino acids. Germline V gene data show CDR1 as MNHNY and CDR2 as SVGAGI (reference sequence). V was clipped by 6 bases and J by 4 bases, with 4 bases between them. In DNA form, the CDR3 reads TGTGCCAGCAGCCCATACAATGAGCAGTTCTTC. Translating gives CASSPYNEQFF.

The chain carries TRBV5-1 and TRBJ2-7; no clear D. CDR1 and CDR2 from the germline V gene are SGHRS and YFSETQ. V lost 7 bases and J 0 bases, leaving 11 bases between the germline ends. The CDR3 extends over 13 amino acids. This CDR3 reads CASSTRSSYEQYF. Here the CDR3 DNA reads TGCGCCAGCTCAACCAGGAGCTCCTACGAGCAGTACTTC. The whole variable domain, filled in from reference TRBV5-1 and TRBJ2-7, reads KAGVTQTPRYLIKTRGQQVTLSCSPISGHRSVSWYQQTPGQGLQFLFEYFSETQRNKGNFPGRFSGRQFSNSRSEMNVSTLELGDSALYLCASSTRSSYEQYFGPGTRLTVT.

This clonotype was counted a few times. The rearrangement joins TRBV27 to TRBJ2-3; 11 bases map to TRBD2. This CDR3 region has 14 residues. Germline CDR1 and CDR2: MNHEY and SMNVEV (reference sequence). V dropped 6 bases and J dropped 6; count of bases not matched to a gene: 5. The CDR3 nucleotides are TGTGCCAGCAGACTAGCGGGGGAGGATGATACGCAGTATTTT. The encoded protein is CASRLAGEDDTQYF.

The genes are TRBV29-1 and TRBJ1-3; D is unresolved. Germline CDR1 SQVTM, CDR2 ANQGSEA. This CDR3 is built from 13 residues. V lost 2 bases to trimming and J lost 4 bases, with 9 bases between them. The CDR3 protein is CSVELAPGNTIYF. The CDR3, as DNA: TGCAGCGTTGAATTGGCCCCAGGAAACACCATATATTTT.

V and J are TRBV2 and TRBJ2-7, with 7 bases lining up with TRBD1. This CDR3 spans 17 amino acids. Germline V gene lookup returns CDR1 SNHLY and CDR2 FYNNEI. Trimming at V came to 0 bases and at J to 4 bases, leaving 12 bases not matched to a gene. The CDR3 here is CASSEAGSGTELYEQYF. The CDR3, as DNA: TGTGCCAGCAGTGAAGCAGGTTCCGGGACAGAACTGTACGAGCAGTACTTC.

This clonotype appeared many times. CDR3 protein: CASSPRTGAYGYTF. The CDR3 DNA reads TGTGCCAGCAGCCCGCGGACAGGGGCCTATGGCTACACCTTC. The rearrangement joins TRBV7-2 to TRBJ1-2; 9 bases fit TRBD1. Trimming cost V 5 bases and J 4 bases; bases outside gene matches: 5. Germline CDR1 SGHTA, CDR2 FQGNSA. CDR3 length: 14 amino acids.

The rearrangement links TRBV15 to TRBJ2-6, with TRBD1 matching over 10 bases. The CDR3 consists of 17 residues. Unmatched junction bases numbered 4, after V lost 3 bases and J lost 2 bases. Per germline, CDR1 LNHNV and CDR2 YYDKDF (reference sequence). The DNA of the CDR3 is TGTGCCACCAGCAGCCGACAGGGGGCTACTGGGGCCAACGTCCTGACTTTC. Translating it yields CATSSRQGATGANVLTF. Drawing the rest from reference TRBV15 and TRBJ2-6, the complete variable domain is DAMVIQNPRYQVTQFGKPVTLSCSQTLNHNVMYWYQQKSSQAPKLLFHYYDKDFNNEADTPDNFQSRRPNTSFCFLDIRSPGLGDTAMYLCATSSRQGATGANVLTFGAGSRLTVL.

This clonotype counts as medium-sized. The chain combines TRBV7-9 with TRBJ2-3; 7 nucleotides align to TRBD2. The CDR3 is 13 amino acids. Germline values: CDR1 SEHNR, CDR2 FQNEAQ (reference sequence). J gave up 7 bases and V 5 bases, and 6 bases lay outside the gene matches. The chain's CDR3 is CASSHLLANTQYF. For the CDR3, the DNA is TGTGCCAGCAGCCACCTACTAGCGAATACGCAGTATTTT.

This clonotype was seen only a few times. The chain is built from TRBV9 and TRBJ2-3; D assignment may be TRBD1 or TRBD2 (5 bases each). V lost 0 bases to trimming and J lost 5 bases, with 7 bases between them. This CDR3 contains 13 residues. Germline values: CDR1 SGDLS, CDR2 YYNGEE. CDR3 bases: TGTGCCAGCAGCGTAGGTGGGGGAGATACGCAGTATTTT. Protein: CASSVGGGDTQYF. The variable domain in full, with the rest retrieved from reference TRBV9 and TRBJ2-3, is DSGVTQTPKHLITATGQRVTLRCSPRSGDLSVYWYQQSLDQGLQFLIQYYNGEERAKGNILERFSAQQFPDLHSELNLSSLELGDSALYFCASSVGGGDTQYFGPGTRLTVL.

There are a few counts of this clonotype. The V call is TRBV6-6, the J call TRBJ2-7, with D perhaps TRBD1 or TRBD2 (6 bases each). The CDR3 spans 16 residues. Germline CDR1 MNHNY, CDR2 SVGAGI (reference sequence). Trimming left V 0 bases short and J 9 bases short, with 21 bases between. CDR3 sequence: CASSYSDRGPFRGQYF. The CDR3 DNA follows: TGTGCCAGCAGTTACTCCGACCGGGGGCCCTTTAGGGGGCAGTACTTC.

This clonotype was observed a handful of times. V gene TRBV6-4 combines with J gene TRBJ2-1, with D uncertain. Trimming cost V 2 bases and J 6 bases, with 8 bases left between them. The CDR3 covers 13 residues. From germline, CDR1 is MRHNA and CDR2 SNTAGT. In DNA form, the CDR3 reads TGTGCCAGCAGTGACGGGGTCACCAATGAGCAGTTCTTC. Translated, it gives CASSDGVTNEQFF.

Notes on this clonotype: A much larger clone lies a single base off, so this may be a read error. V is TRBV7-2 and J is TRBJ2-3; tentative D call: TRBD1 (6 bases). Germline CDR1 reads SGHTA; CDR2 reads FQGNSA. Deletions cut 5 bases from V and 4 bases from J, with 10 bases between. This CDR3 contains 13 residues. CDR3 in DNA: TGTGCCAGCAGCCACAGGGAGTCAGATACGCAGTATTTT. This sequence encodes CASSHRESDTQYF.

The chain is built from TRBV7-2 and TRBJ1-2; the D is unclear. This CDR3 region has 12 residues. CDR1 and CDR2 from the germline V gene are SGHTA and FQGNSA. Between the trimmed V and J ends, which lost 1 base and 5 bases, there was a span of 5 bases. The chain's CDR3 is CASSLGRYGYTF. The CDR3 DNA reads TGTGCCAGCAGCTTAGGACGGTATGGCTACACCTTC.

The chain couples TRBV12-3 or TRBV12-4 to TRBJ1-5; 9 bases fit TRBD1. V was clipped by 2 bases and J by 5 bases; unmatched bases: 1. The CDR3 covers 14 residues. The CDR3 here is CASSLRQGDQPQHF. DNA of the CDR3: TGTGCCAGCAGTTTACGACAGGGGGATCAGCCCCAGCATTTT.

This clonotype has ten or more counts. J is TRBJ2-3 and V is TRBV7-9, with 12 nucleotides matching TRBD1. The CDR3 is 17 amino acids. Trimming removed 5 bases from V and 4 bases from J; junction bases left unmatched: 10. The germline V gene has CDR1 SEHNR and CDR2 FQNEAQ (reference sequence). This CDR3 is CASSPRPGTGGADTQYF. As DNA, the CDR3 is TGTGCCAGCAGCCCCAGACCCGGGACAGGGGGCGCAGATACGCAGTATTTT.

This clonotype was recorded a few times. This rearrangement joins TRBV4-3 to TRBJ2-1; TRBD1 matches 10 bases. The CDR3 loop spans 13 amino acids. With 4 bases clipped from V and 9 bases from J, the junction kept 3 bases outside the gene matches. Germline V CDR1 and CDR2: LGHNA, YSLEER. In DNA, the CDR3 is TGCGCCAGCAGCCCGACAGGGGGCGGTGAGCAGTTCTTC. Protein sequence: CASSPTGGGEQFF.